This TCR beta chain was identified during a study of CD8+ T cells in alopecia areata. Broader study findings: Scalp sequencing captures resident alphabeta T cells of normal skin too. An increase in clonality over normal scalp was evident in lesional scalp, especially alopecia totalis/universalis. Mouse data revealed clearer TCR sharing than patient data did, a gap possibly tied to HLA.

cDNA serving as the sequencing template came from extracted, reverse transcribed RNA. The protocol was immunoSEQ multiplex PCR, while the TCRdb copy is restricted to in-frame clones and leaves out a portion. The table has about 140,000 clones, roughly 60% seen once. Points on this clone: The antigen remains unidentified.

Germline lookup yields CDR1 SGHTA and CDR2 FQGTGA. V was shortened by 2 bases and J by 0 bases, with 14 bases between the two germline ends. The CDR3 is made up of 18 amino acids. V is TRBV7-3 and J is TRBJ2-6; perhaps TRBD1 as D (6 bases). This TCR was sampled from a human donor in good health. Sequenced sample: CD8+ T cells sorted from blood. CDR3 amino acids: CASSLFPQGISGANVLTF. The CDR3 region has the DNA TGTGCCAGCAGCTTATTTCCGCAGGGGATCTCTGGGGCCAACGTCCTGACTTTC.